This T cell receptor (beta chain) came from a study of blood T cell repertoires in COVID-19 (dated by TCRdb to 2018 to 2020). A note on the overall study: Collaborator samples came from the United States, Italy and Spain and covered acute and convalescent phases of COVID-19. The repertoires were released in a freely available public database meant as a resource for research on the immune response to SARS-CoV-2. The dataset comprised deeply sampled blood TCRbeta repertoires from subjects exposed to, actively infected with, or recovered from COVID-19. Where available, HLA class I and class II types were obtained from metadata supplied by the sample provider rather than from assay-based typing. Nearly every sample came with metadata listing a de-identified subject ID, COVID-19 status, age in years and sex. The samples were drawn from two sources: the first 160 participants of the ongoing ImmuneRACE study, and 950 to 1,500 subjects contributed by 6 global collaborators. The prospective study material was composed of cDNA or gDNA derived from T cells, B-cell-depleted T cells, or PBMCs. The paper as a whole reports these results and caveats: The amount of clinical and demographic metadata varied by source and participant and was provided uncurated.

The immunoSEQ Assay, a bias-controlled multiplex PCR, was used to amplify TCRbeta CDR3 regions from genomic DNA. Regarding the original processing steps: Nucleated cell counts per sample were estimated from amplification of reference gene primers within the assay. Sequence reads were collapsed and filtered to measure the absolute abundance of every unique TCRbeta CDR3 rearrangement. Productive Simpson clonality was computed per sample as the square root of Simpson's diversity index over productive rearrangements. TCRdb re-hosts the immuneACCESS table, in-frame sequences only. Its copies lack some clones; in the studies checked, an unresolved V gene accounts for under half of them, and the cause for the rest is not known. V and J calls and clone size are given by that table; D and trimming were obtained from the DNA. The sample profile shows about 140,000 clones; around 88% of them were found once. The ten top clones hold around 5% of the sample.

Each collaborating institution followed its own protocols to collect whole blood in K2EDTA tubes. For TCRbeta analysis, collaborator samples were shipped as frozen whole blood, as isolated PBMCs, or as DNA extracted from either sample type. Points on this clone: The antigen it binds to is not known. Qualities for individual bases were not recorded, and no much larger clone is one base off.

This TCR came from a human donor in a cohort sampled during active COVID-19. Material for sequencing was peripheral blood.

The nucleotide sequence reads as follows: TGTGCCAGCAGCCAATCGCCAGGGAACACTGAAGCTTTCTTT. The encoded protein is CASSQSPGNTEAFF. The V gene is TRBV16 and the J gene is TRBJ1-1, with no confidently assigned D gene. The germline V gene encodes CDR1 KGHSY and CDR2 FQNENV. Between the V and J ends, shortened by 0 bases and 1 base respectively, the junction contains 6 bases. Inclusive of the bounding cysteine and phenylalanine, the CDR3 is 14 residues long. Of all the DNA, just the CDR3 is kept, 42 bases in frame from base 1. The full variable domain, with segments outside the CDR3 supplied by the reference TRBV16 and TRBJ1-1 proteins, appears as GEEVAQTPKHLVRGEGQKAKLYCAPIKGHSYVFWYQQVLKNEFKFLISFQNENVFDETGMPKERFSAKCLPNSPCSLEIQATKLEDSAVYFCASSQSPGNTEAFFGQGTRLTVV.